One sample yielded the 20 T cell receptor beta chains listed below, sequenced in a study of immune evolution from preneoplasia to lung adenocarcinoma. Using immunoSEQ multiplex PCR, the repertoire was profiled, and TCRdb retains in-frame clones only, with some absent. The repertoire holds 9,500 to 10,000 clones, with more than 70% as singletons. Sequencing was performed on FFPE minimally invasive lung adenocarcinoma tissue. These receptor sequences come from a person aged 70 to 85 with lung adenocarcinoma. Some clones in this sample may be carry-over from other donors' samples.

This chain connects TRBV10-2 to TRBJ1-1; 8 bases agree with TRBD1. V dropped 7 bases and J dropped 1; count of bases not matched to a gene: 11. The germline gives CDR1 WSHSY, CDR2 SAAADI. The CDR3 loop spans 16 amino acids. The CDR3 DNA is TGCGCCAGCAATCCCTCCCGACAGGGGAAGAACACTGAAGCTTTCTTT. As protein: CASNPSRQGKNTEAFF.

This rearrangement joins TRBV19 to TRBJ1-1, with a weak D call TRBD1 (5 bases). Germline lookup yields CDR1 LNHDA and CDR2 SQIVND (reference sequence). CDR3 length: 15 amino acids. The V gene lost 3 bases and the J gene lost 1 base, with 12 bases spanning the gap. The chain's CDR3 is CASSIWGDKNTEAFF. CDR3 sequence (DNA): TGTGCCAGTAGTATTTGGGGGGATAAGAACACTGAAGCTTTCTTT.

The V and J genes are TRBV19 and TRBJ2-1, with a tentative D call TRBD2 (5 bases). CDR1 LNHDA and CDR2 SQIVND come from the germline V gene (reference sequence). V lost 3 bases to trimming and J lost 0 bases, with 15 bases between them. CDR3 length: 17 residues. CDR3 in DNA: TGTGCCAGTAGTATTAGGCCCTTTGGAGGCTCCTACAATGAGCAGTTCTTC. Translating gives CASSIRPFGGSYNEQFF. Full variable domain (rest looked up from reference TRBV19 and TRBJ2-1): DGGITQSPKYLFRKEGQNVTLSCEQNLNHDAMYWYRQDPGQGLRLIYYSQIVNDFQKGDIAEGYSVSREKKESFPLTVTSAQKNPTAFYLCASSIRPFGGSYNEQFFGPGTRLTVL.

The V call is TRBV18, the J call TRBJ2-6, with no clear D. Germline assignment: CDR1 KGHSH and CDR2 LQKENI. V lost 3 bases and J 2 bases, leaving 8 bases between the germline ends. The CDR3 is 15 amino acids. The CDR3 sequence is CASSPPQAGANVLTF. The CDR3 coding sequence is TGTGCCAGCTCACCGCCCCAGGCTGGGGCCAACGTCCTGACTTTC. The full variable domain, its missing parts supplied by reference TRBV18 and TRBJ2-6, is NAGVMQNPRHLVRRRGQEARLRCSPMKGHSHVYWYRQLPEEGLKFMVYLQKENIIDESGMPKERFSAEFPKEGPSILRIQQVVRGDSAAYFCASSPPQAGANVLTFGAGSRLTVL.

The rearrangement links TRBV19 to TRBJ2-5, with 7 bases fitting TRBD2. The V segment lost 9 bases and the J segment 5 bases; nucleotides outside the gene matches: 9. Germline V gives CDR1 LNHDA, CDR2 SQIVND (reference sequence). The CDR3 consists of 13 residues. CDR3 coding DNA: TGTGCCAGCGGGGAGGGTGCCTATGAGACCCAGTACTTC. Translation: CASGEGAYETQYF.

The chain links TRBV20-1 to TRBJ2-5, with D possibly TRBD2 on 6 matching bases. V lost 3 bases and J lost 5, with 7 bases in between. Germline V lookup: CDR1 DFQATT, CDR2 SNEGSKA (reference sequence). This CDR3 spans 11 amino acids. DNA for the CDR3: TGCAGTGCTAGCGCGGGGGAGACCCAGTACTTC. Protein sequence: CSASAGETQYF.

V gene TRBV29-1 combines with J gene TRBJ2-3; D possibly corresponds to TRBD2 (6 bases). The CDR3 covers 14 residues. The V gene's germline CDR1 is SQVTM and CDR2 ANQGSEA. V was clipped by 6 bases and J by 0 bases, with 13 bases between them. The CDR3 loop is CSVHGTLSTDTQYF. DNA of the CDR3: TGCAGCGTCCACGGGACTCTTAGCACAGATACGCAGTATTTT.

The chain has TRBV7-9 and TRBJ2-7; the D is unclear. V lost 1 base and J lost 0, with 7 bases in between. Per the germline V gene, CDR1 is SEHNR and CDR2 is FQNEAQ (reference sequence). The CDR3 is made up of 14 amino acids. CDR3 bases: TGTGCCAGCAGCTTAGGCTTCGCCTCCTACGAGCAGTACTTC. Translated: CASSLGFASYEQYF.

The chain has TRBV5-1 and TRBJ2-2; D is uncertain. CDR3 size: 12 residues. Per germline, CDR1 SGHRS and CDR2 YFSETQ. V lost 0 bases and J 6 bases, leaving 3 bases between the germline ends. The CDR3, as DNA: TGCGCCAGCAGCTTGGGTGCCGGGGAGCTGTTTTTT. This sequence encodes CASSLGAGELFF.

As regards this clone: This CDR3 fails to terminate in the conserved phenylalanine or tryptophan, so it likely reflects a read error. The V call is TRBV7-2, the J call TRBJ2-7; TRBD1 is a possible D gene (6 bases). This CDR3 spans 13 amino acids. Germline CDR1 is SGHTA and CDR2 is FQGNSA. Trimming shortened V by 5 bases and J by 2 bases, and 10 bases separated the two germline ends. DNA of the CDR3: TGTGCCAGCAGCGCGACAGGACCCTACGAGCAGTACCTC. The encoded protein is CASSATGPYEQYL.

By sample share, this clone is medium-sized. The chain joins TRBV4-1 to TRBJ1-2; a weak D match, TRBD1 (5 bases). V lost 6 bases, J lost 7 bases, and 21 bases lay in between. Germline-derived CDR1 and CDR2 are MGHRA and YSYEKL. This CDR3 is built from 15 residues. CDR3 DNA sequence: TGCGCCAGCAGACAGACGGAGCGGGACCTGGGTGGCTACACCTTC. It specifies CASRQTERDLGGYTF.

This chain joins TRBV27 and TRBJ1-5; TRBD1 matches at 7 bases. The CDR3 covers 14 residues. Germline V CDR1 and CDR2: MNHEY, SMNVEV (reference sequence). With V trimmed by 6 bases and J by 4 bases, 6 bases remained unmatched. This CDR3 reads CASSQTGFNQPQHF. CDR3 nucleotide sequence: TGTGCCAGCAGCCAGACAGGGTTTAATCAGCCCCAGCATTTT.

This rearrangement joins TRBV11-2 to TRBJ2-3; D might be TRBD1 or TRBD2, each matching 6 bases. Germline CDR1 reads SGHAT; CDR2 reads FQNNGV. The CDR3 spans 14 residues. Between the trimmed V and J ends, which lost 1 base and 6 bases, there was a span of 11 bases. The chain's CDR3 is CASSLGGALDTQYF. CDR3 sequence (DNA): TGTGCCAGCAGCTTAGGGGGGGCCCTGGATACGCAGTATTTT. Combining the CDR3 with reference TRBV11-2 and TRBJ2-3 gives the whole variable domain EAGVAQSPRYKIIEKRQSVAFWCNPISGHATLYWYQQILGQGPKLLIQFQNNGVVDDSQLPKDRFSAERLKGVDSTLKIQPAKLEDSAVYLCASSLGGALDTQYFGPGTRLTVL.

This chain links TRBV4-1 with TRBJ2-2; D not certain. The V end lost 4 bases, the J end lost 3 bases, and 12 bases lay between the germline ends. Germline CDR1 and CDR2: MGHRA and YSYEKL. The CDR3 loop spans 15 amino acids. The CDR3 DNA sequence: TGCGCCAGCAGCCCCAGGTCTGCTGACACCGGGGAGCTGTTTTTT. Translated, it gives CASSPRSADTGELFF.

This chain links TRBV23-1 with TRBJ2-7, with a weak D call TRBD2 (6 bases). TRBV23-1 is flagged as an ORF with uncertain function. With 2 bases removed from V and 4 bases from J, the gap between germline ends came to 18 bases. The CDR3 is 16 residues long. The CDR3 is CASSQQLSGRSYEQYF. The CDR3 DNA follows: TGCGCCAGCAGTCAACAACTTAGCGGTCGATCTTACGAGCAGTACTTC.

The rearrangement links TRBV5-1 to TRBJ1-3; 7 bases line up with TRBD1. With V trimmed by 2 bases and J by 0 bases, 8 bases remained unmatched. Germline loops: CDR1 SGHRS, CDR2 YFSETQ. The CDR3 loop spans 17 amino acids. The CDR3 loop is CASSFYGTANSGNTIYF. DNA of the CDR3: TGCGCCAGCAGCTTTTACGGGACAGCTAACTCTGGAAACACCATATATTTT.

The chain links TRBV2 to TRBJ1-1; D remains unclear. Germline CDR1 reads SNHLY; CDR2 reads FYNNEI. The CDR3 extends over 13 amino acids. Trimming cost V 6 bases and J 3 bases, with 11 bases left between them. The DNA of the CDR3 is TGTGCCAGCAGGGTCGTAGGGCACACTGAAGCTTTCTTT. Translating gives CASRVVGHTEAFF. Complete variable domain (other parts from reference TRBV2 and TRBJ1-1): EPEVTQTPSHQVTQMGQEVILRCVPISNHLYFYWYRQILGQKVEFLVSFYNNEISEKSEIFDDQFSVERPDGSNFTLKIRSTKLEDSAMYFCASRVVGHTEAFFGQGTRLTVV.

The CDR3 protein is CAWRGAGNTIYF. The CDR3 region has the DNA TGTGCCTGGAGGGGGGCCGGAAACACCATATATTTT. The chain links TRBV30 to TRBJ1-3, with D perhaps TRBD1 (6 bases). The germline V gene has CDR1 GTSNPN and CDR2 SVGIG (reference sequence). V lost 3 bases and J lost 4, with 7 bases in between. CDR3 size: 12 residues. The full variable domain, rest sourced from reference TRBV30 and TRBJ1-3, is SQTIHQWPATLVQPVGSPLSLECTVEGTSNPNLYWYRQAAGRGLQLLFYSVGIGQISSEVPQNLSASRPQDRQFILSSKKLLLSDSGFYLCAWRGAGNTIYFGEGSWLTVV.

In its sample, this clone was seen a few times. The chain carries TRBV19 and TRBJ2-7, with 10 nucleotides matching TRBD1. CDR1 and CDR2 (germline): LNHDA, SQIVND (reference sequence). V was pared by 5 bases and J by 7 bases, with 11 bases of the junction left unmatched. This CDR3 is 15 amino acids long. The CDR3 bases are TGTGCCAGTAGTCCCGAAGGGACAGGGGTGTCGGAGCAGTACTTC. It specifies CASSPEGTGVSEQYF.

This chain uses TRBV7-8 with TRBJ2-5; 11 bases agree with TRBD2. Unmatched junction bases numbered 7, after V lost 5 bases and J lost 5 bases. CDR1 and CDR2 (germline): SGHVS, FQNEAQ. The CDR3 extends over 15 amino acids. The CDR3 DNA reads as TGTGCCAGCAGCCGAGTAGCGGGAGGGGGGGAGACCCAGTACTTC. It encodes CASSRVAGGGETQYF.